The 2 T cell receptor beta chains in this list originate from one sample, sequenced in a study of T-cell memory formation after mild COVID-19. TCRdb passed the 5' RACE reads through MiXCR, listing each CDR3 protein once. The sample shows 70,000 to 95,000 distinct CDR3 sequences, 10% to 15% of them seen only once. The sample consisted of PBMCs or a T cell subset sorted from them (not recorded which). These receptors came from a man aged 18 to 29 who had mild COVID-19 (a few samples of this study predate the infection). Cell type and time point are not known.

V and J are TRBV3-1 and TRBJ2-7; D is unresolved. Trimming pared 5 bases from V and 3 bases from J, leaving 8 bases between. Germline V gene sequence: CDR1 LGHDT, CDR2 YNNKEL (reference sequence). CDR3 length: 12 residues. The chain's CDR3 is CASSVLDYEQYF. In DNA, the CDR3 is TGTGCCAGCAGCGTACTCGACTACGAGCAGTACTTC.

V usage is TRBV4-3 and J usage is TRBJ2-1; 7 bases are a match to TRBD1. Germline-derived CDR1 and CDR2 are LGHNA and YSLEER. The CDR3 covers 15 residues. With 6 bases clipped from V and 6 bases from J, the junction kept 11 bases outside the gene matches. The CDR3 nucleotides are TGCGCCAGCAGGTCAGGGACAGAGTACGGCAATGAGCAGTTCTTC. It is translated as CASRSGTEYGNEQFF.